The 20 T cell receptor beta chains listed next were all sequenced from one sample in a study of OX40 agonist ivuxolimab in advanced cancers. The assay was immunoSEQ multiplex PCR, and TCRdb's table has in-frame clones only and misses some. The sample has about 35,000 clones; over 60% are singletons. The sample was CD4+ or CD8+ T cells sorted from blood, taken in a trial of the OX40 agonist ivuxolimab. All receptors derive from an adult with an advanced solid tumor such as melanoma, head and neck, liver or kidney cancer.

The CDR3 bases are TGTGCCAGCACCTTAACAGGGGCGAGGCAGCCCCAGCATTTT. This gives the protein CASTLTGARQPQHF. V gene TRBV6-1 combines with J gene TRBJ1-5; the match to TRBD1 covers 7 bases. This CDR3 region has 14 residues. The junction had 10 bases not matched to a gene; V was cut back by 7 bases and J by 7 bases. Looked up from germline, CDR1 is MNHNS and CDR2 is SASEGT.

The V and J genes are TRBV14 and TRBJ1-2; D call uncertain. The germline CDR1 and CDR2 sequences are SGHDN and FVKESK. Trimming removed 0 bases at V and 8 bases at J, with 13 bases between. CDR3 length equals 14 residues. This CDR3 is CASSQDWQFGGYTF. In DNA, the CDR3 is TGTGCCAGCAGCCAAGATTGGCAGTTTGGGGGCTACACCTTC.

The chain combines TRBV7-2 with TRBJ2-5, with 9 bases fitting TRBD1. CDR3 length equals 14 residues. V was pared by 5 bases and J by 7 bases, with 8 bases of the junction left unmatched. From germline, CDR1 is SGHTA and CDR2 FQGNSA. The CDR3 sequence: CASSPDRGYGTQYF. CDR3 in DNA: TGTGCCAGCAGCCCTGACAGGGGGTATGGGACCCAGTACTTC.

This clone turned up a few times. The chain joins TRBV9 to TRBJ1-3, with a weak D call TRBD1 (6 bases). Germline assignment: CDR1 SGDLS and CDR2 YYNGEE. The CDR3 length is 13 residues. V was shortened by 4 bases and J by 5 bases, with 10 bases between the two germline ends. The chain's CDR3 is CASSLGGRNTIYF. The DNA for the CDR3 is TGTGCCAGCAGCCTAGGGGGTAGAAACACCATATATTTT.

This clone turned up a few times. The DNA for the CDR3 is TGTGCCAGCAGCCCCGATCAGGGACGGGCTGAAGCTTTCTTT. Residues: CASSPDQGRAEAFF. This chain uses TRBV5-4 with TRBJ1-1; maybe TRBD1 (5 bases). CDR1 is SGHNT, CDR2 YYREEE, per germline (reference sequence). Trimming shortened V by 4 bases and J by 6 bases, and 16 bases separated the two germline ends. The CDR3 length is 14 residues.

The chain employs TRBV7-2 and TRBJ2-3; TRBD1 agrees at 8 bases. The CDR3 totals 16 residues. Looked up from germline, CDR1 is SGHTA and CDR2 is FQGNSA. Trimming took 6 bases from V and 5 from J; bases not matched to a gene: 13. In nucleotides, the CDR3 is TGTGCCAGCAGACCTAGGACAGGGAGAGAAGGAGATACGCAGTATTTT. Its protein is CASRPRTGREGDTQYF. The full variable domain, its missing parts supplied by reference TRBV7-2 and TRBJ2-3, is GAGVSQSPSNKVTEKGKDVELRCDPISGHTALYWYRQSLGQGLEFLIYFQGNSAPDKSGLPSDRFSAERTGGSVSTLTIQRTQQEDSAVYLCASRPRTGREGDTQYFGPGTRLTVL.

This clone was detected a few times. The rearrangement joins TRBV30 to TRBJ2-7; either TRBD1 or TRBD2 may fit D (6 bases each). The CDR3 is 14 residues long. Germline loops: CDR1 GTSNPN, CDR2 SVGIG (reference sequence). The V and J ends lost 2 bases and 3 bases respectively, with 14 bases between them. As DNA, the CDR3 is TGTGCCTGGAGTAGGTCGGGGGCTCTCTACGAGCAGTACTTC. It translates to CAWSRSGALYEQYF.

For the CDR3, the DNA is TGTGCCAGCAGCCCATTTCAAGGGGGGCCCCAGCATTTT. It yields the protein CASSPFQGGPQHF. The chain uses TRBV7-3 and TRBJ1-5; D perhaps matches TRBD1 (6 bases). CDR1 and CDR2 (germline): SGHTA, FQGTGA. V dropped 5 bases and J dropped 9 bases, with 14 bases sitting between them. There are 13 residues in the CDR3. Using reference TRBV7-3 and TRBJ1-5 for the parts outside the CDR3, the full variable domain is GAGVSQTPSNKVTEKGKYVELRCDPISGHTALYWYRQSLGQGPEFLIYFQGTGAADDSGLPNDRFFAVRPEGSVSTLKIQRTERGDSAVYLCASSPFQGGPQHFGDGTRLSIL.

The gene calls are TRBV20-1 and TRBJ1-3; possibly TRBD1 for D (6 bases). The CDR3 covers 11 residues. Trimming removed 6 bases at V and 7 bases at J, with 10 bases between. Per the germline V gene, CDR1 is DFQATT and CDR2 is SNEGSKA (reference sequence). CDR3 sequence reads: CSAPRGNTIYF. The CDR3 bases are TGCAGTGCGCCCAGGGGCAACACCATATATTTT.

J is TRBJ2-1 and V is TRBV11-2; 9 nucleotides match TRBD1. With 5 bases clipped from V and 1 base from J, the junction kept 3 bases outside the gene matches. In germline, CDR1 is SGHAT, CDR2 FQNNGV. There are 15 residues in the CDR3. DNA of the CDR3: TGTGCCAGCAGCCAGGGACAGGGATCCTACAATGAGCAGTTCTTC. Encoded protein: CASSQGQGSYNEQFF. Full variable domain (outside the CDR3, taken from reference TRBV11-2 and TRBJ2-1): EAGVAQSPRYKIIEKRQSVAFWCNPISGHATLYWYQQILGQGPKLLIQFQNNGVVDDSQLPKDRFSAERLKGVDSTLKIQPAKLEDSAVYLCASSQGQGSYNEQFFGPGTRLTVL.

This sequence joins TRBV19 and TRBJ1-3, with D possibly being TRBD1 (6 bases). The CDR3 length is 14 residues. Germline lookup yields CDR1 LNHDA and CDR2 SQIVND (reference sequence). V was cut by 6 bases and J by 2 bases, with 11 bases left in between. For the CDR3, the DNA is TGTGCCAGTAGCACAGGGTATACTGGAAACACCATATATTTT. It encodes CASSTGYTGNTIYF. The entire variable domain, with the rest obtained from reference TRBV19 and TRBJ1-3, is as follows: DGGITQSPKYLFRKEGQNVTLSCEQNLNHDAMYWYRQDPGQGLRLIYYSQIVNDFQKGDIAEGYSVSREKKESFPLTVTSAQKNPTAFYLCASSTGYTGNTIYFGEGSWLTVV.

The V call is TRBV4-2, the J call TRBJ1-1; TRBD1 aligns across 7 bases. The CDR3 has 15 residues. The J segment lost 5 bases and the V segment lost 4 bases, leaving 10 bases of the junction unmatched. In germline, CDR1 is LGHNA, CDR2 YNFKEQ. The CDR3 DNA sequence: TGTGCCAGCAGCCCGGAGGACAGGAGGGGGACTGAAGCTTTCTTT. Translated: CASSPEDRRGTEAFF.

The chain carries TRBV18 and TRBJ1-1, with 8 bases fitting TRBD1. The length of the CDR3 is 15 residues. Germline CDR1 is KGHSH and CDR2 is LQKENI. The V gene end was trimmed by 6 bases and the J gene end by 3 bases; junction bases not matched to a gene: 9. The CDR3 DNA follows: TGTGCCAGCTCCGCGGGGACAGGCCCTGACACTGAAGCTTTCTTT. As protein: CASSAGTGPDTEAFF.

V and J are TRBV7-9 and TRBJ2-5; 8 nucleotides line up with TRBD1. Germline assignment: CDR1 SEHNR and CDR2 FQNEAQ (reference sequence). J was trimmed by 5 bases and V by 1 base; bases with no gene match: 9. The CDR3 has 16 amino acids. The CDR3 DNA sequence: TGTGCCAGCAGCTTAGTTTCCCCGACAGGGGTGGAGACCCAGTACTTC. Its translation: CASSLVSPTGVETQYF.

This clone was detected once. The chain carries TRBV7-9 and TRBJ1-2, with a weak D call TRBD1 (5 bases). With 5 bases removed from V and 8 bases from J, the gap between germline ends came to 15 bases. The CDR3 extends over 13 amino acids. Germline V gives CDR1 SEHNR, CDR2 FQNEAQ (reference sequence). The CDR3 reads CASSQNQGQGYTF. The CDR3 DNA sequence: TGTGCCAGCAGCCAAAACCAAGGACAAGGCTACACCTTC. Based on the CDR3 plus reference TRBV7-9 and TRBJ1-2, the full variable domain is DTGVSQNPRHKITKRGQNVTFRCDPISEHNRLYWYRQTLGQGPEFLTYFQNEAQLEKSRLLSDRFSAERPKGSFSTLEIQRTEQGDSAMYLCASSQNQGQGYTFGSGTRLTVV.

This clone appeared a few times. V is TRBV19 and J is TRBJ1-1, with D maybe TRBD1 (5 bases). V was cut by 7 bases and J by 4 bases, with 7 bases left in between. The CDR3 runs 11 residues. The germline gives CDR1 LNHDA, CDR2 SQIVND (reference sequence). CDR3 in DNA: TGTGCCAGTACGACAGCCACTGAAGCTTTCTTT. Its protein is CASTTATEAFF.

The J gene is TRBJ2-1, the V gene TRBV5-5; 7 bases fit TRBD1. Losses at the gene ends were 4 bases for V and 3 bases for J; bases not matched to a gene: 7. Looked up from germline, CDR1 is SGHKS and CDR2 is YYEKEE (reference sequence). The CDR3 is 15 amino acids. The CDR3 sequence is CASSPGQEFYNEQFF. The CDR3 coding sequence is TGTGCCAGCAGCCCCGGACAGGAGTTCTACAATGAGCAGTTCTTC.

The rearrangement joins TRBV2 to TRBJ1-1; the D gene is possibly TRBD1 (5 bases). The CDR3 runs to 14 residues. In germline, CDR1 is SNHLY, CDR2 FYNNEI. Trimming took 3 bases from V and 3 from J, leaving 11 bases between them. The CDR3 DNA follows: TGTGCCAGCAGTGACTTGGACACCGACACTGAAGCTTTCTTT. It codes for CASSDLDTDTEAFF.

This chain joins TRBV5-1 and TRBJ1-4; D is ambiguous. V lost 4 bases and J 0 bases, leaving 10 bases between the germline ends. The V gene's germline CDR1 is SGHRS and CDR2 YFSETQ. This CDR3 comprises 15 residues. The CDR3 reads CASSRRSATNEKLFF. CDR3 DNA sequence: TGCGCCAGCAGCCGCCGTTCCGCAACTAATGAAAAACTGTTTTTT. The entire variable domain, with the rest obtained from reference TRBV5-1 and TRBJ1-4, is as follows: KAGVTQTPRYLIKTRGQQVTLSCSPISGHRSVSWYQQTPGQGLQFLFEYFSETQRNKGNFPGRFSGRQFSNSRSEMNVSTLELGDSALYLCASSRRSATNEKLFFGSGTQLSVL.

The chain links TRBV19 to TRBJ2-5; weak D call: TRBD2 (5 bases). This CDR3 is built from 15 residues. Trimming took off 2 bases at V and 7 bases at J, with 17 bases between the two ends. Germline V gene sequence: CDR1 LNHDA, CDR2 SQIVND (reference sequence). This chain's CDR3 is CASSIKGDGVGTQYF. For the CDR3, the DNA is TGTGCCAGTAGTATAAAGGGAGACGGCGTAGGGACCCAGTACTTC.